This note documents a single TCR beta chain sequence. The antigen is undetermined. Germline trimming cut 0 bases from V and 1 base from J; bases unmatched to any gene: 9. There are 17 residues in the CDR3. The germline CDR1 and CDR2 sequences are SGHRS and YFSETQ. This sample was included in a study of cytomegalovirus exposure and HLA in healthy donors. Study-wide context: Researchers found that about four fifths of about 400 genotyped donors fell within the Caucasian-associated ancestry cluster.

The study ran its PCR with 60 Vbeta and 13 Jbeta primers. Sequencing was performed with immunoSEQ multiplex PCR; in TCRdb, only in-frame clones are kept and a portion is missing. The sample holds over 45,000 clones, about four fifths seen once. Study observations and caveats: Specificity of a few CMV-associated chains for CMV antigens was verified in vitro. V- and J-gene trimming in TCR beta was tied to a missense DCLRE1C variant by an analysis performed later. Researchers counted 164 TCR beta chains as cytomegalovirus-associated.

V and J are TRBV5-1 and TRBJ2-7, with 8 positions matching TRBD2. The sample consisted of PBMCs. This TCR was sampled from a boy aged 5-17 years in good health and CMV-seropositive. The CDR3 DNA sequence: TGCGCCAGCAGCTTGGATAAGTGGGCTAGCGGGTCCTACGAGCAGTACTTC. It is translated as CASSLDKWASGSYEQYF.